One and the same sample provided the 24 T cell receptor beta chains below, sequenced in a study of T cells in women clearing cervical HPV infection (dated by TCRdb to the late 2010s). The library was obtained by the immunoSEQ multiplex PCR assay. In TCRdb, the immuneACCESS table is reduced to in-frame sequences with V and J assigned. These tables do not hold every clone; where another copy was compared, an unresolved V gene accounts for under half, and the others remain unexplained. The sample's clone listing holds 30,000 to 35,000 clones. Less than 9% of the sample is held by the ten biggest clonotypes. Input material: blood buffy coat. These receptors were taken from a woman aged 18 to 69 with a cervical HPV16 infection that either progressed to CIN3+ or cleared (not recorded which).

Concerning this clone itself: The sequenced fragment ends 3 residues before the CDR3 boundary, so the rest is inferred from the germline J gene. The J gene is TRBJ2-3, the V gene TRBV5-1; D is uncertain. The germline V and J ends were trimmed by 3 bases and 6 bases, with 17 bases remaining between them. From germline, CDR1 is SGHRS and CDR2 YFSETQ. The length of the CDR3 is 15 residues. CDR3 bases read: TGCGCCAGCAGCTCAACGGAATTACACGGGGATACG. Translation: CASSSTELHGDT. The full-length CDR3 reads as CASSSTELHGDTQYF.

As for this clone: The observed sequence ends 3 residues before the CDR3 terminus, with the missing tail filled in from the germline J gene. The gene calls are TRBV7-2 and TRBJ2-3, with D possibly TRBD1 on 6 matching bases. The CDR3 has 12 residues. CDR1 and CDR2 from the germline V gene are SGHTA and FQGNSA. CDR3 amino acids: CASSLETGTQYF. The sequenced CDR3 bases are TGTGCCAGCAGCTTAGAGACAGGAACG.

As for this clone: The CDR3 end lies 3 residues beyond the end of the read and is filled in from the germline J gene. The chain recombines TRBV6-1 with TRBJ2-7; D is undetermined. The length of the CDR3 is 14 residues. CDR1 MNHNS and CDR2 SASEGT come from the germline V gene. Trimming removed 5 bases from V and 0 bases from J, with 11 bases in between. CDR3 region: CASSKGTVSYEQYF. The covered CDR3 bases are TGTGCCAGCAGTAAAGGCACAGTCTCCTACGAG.

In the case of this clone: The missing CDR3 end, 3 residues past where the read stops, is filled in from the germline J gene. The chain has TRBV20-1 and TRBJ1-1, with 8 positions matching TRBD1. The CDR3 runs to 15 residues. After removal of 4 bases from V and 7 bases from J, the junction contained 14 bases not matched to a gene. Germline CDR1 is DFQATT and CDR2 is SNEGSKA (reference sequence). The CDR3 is CSAKHGTGTRGEAFF. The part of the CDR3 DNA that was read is TGCAGTGCTAAACACGGGACAGGCACACGAGGTGAA.

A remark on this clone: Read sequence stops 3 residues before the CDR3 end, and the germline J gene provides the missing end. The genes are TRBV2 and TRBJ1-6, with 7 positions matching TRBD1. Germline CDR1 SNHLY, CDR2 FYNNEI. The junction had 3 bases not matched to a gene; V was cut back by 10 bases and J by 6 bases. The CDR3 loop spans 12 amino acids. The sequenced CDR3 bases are TGTGCCACCGGGACAGTTAATTCACCC. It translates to CATGTVNSP. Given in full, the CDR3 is CATGTVNSPLHF.

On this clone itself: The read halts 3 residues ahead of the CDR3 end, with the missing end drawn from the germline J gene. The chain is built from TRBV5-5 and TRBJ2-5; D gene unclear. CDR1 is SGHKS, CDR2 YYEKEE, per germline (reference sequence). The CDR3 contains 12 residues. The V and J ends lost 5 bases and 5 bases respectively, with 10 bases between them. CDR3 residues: CASSYIGETQYF. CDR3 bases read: TGTGCCAGCAGTTATATCGGGGAGACC.

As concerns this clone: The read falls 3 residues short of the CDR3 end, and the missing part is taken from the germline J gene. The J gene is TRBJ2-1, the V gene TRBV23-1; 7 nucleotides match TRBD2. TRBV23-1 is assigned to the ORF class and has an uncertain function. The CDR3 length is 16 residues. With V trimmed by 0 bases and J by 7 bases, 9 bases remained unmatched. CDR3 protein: CASSQSWGGKGNEQFF. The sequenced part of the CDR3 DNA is TGCGCCAGCAGTCAATCGTGGGGGGGAAAGGGTAATGAG.

CDR3 bases read: TGCAGTGCTCAGTCGGGGGGGGGTCATGAAAAA. Amino acid sequence: CSAQSGGGHEK. Given in full, the CDR3 is CSAQSGGGHEKLFF. V gene TRBV20-1 combines with J gene TRBJ1-4, with D perhaps TRBD1 (5 bases). The observed sequence ends 3 residues before the CDR3 terminus, with the missing tail filled in from the germline J gene. This CDR3 contains 14 residues. V gave up 5 bases and J gave up 6 bases, with 16 bases separating them. CDR1 is DFQATT and CDR2 is SNEGSKA in the germline V gene (reference sequence).

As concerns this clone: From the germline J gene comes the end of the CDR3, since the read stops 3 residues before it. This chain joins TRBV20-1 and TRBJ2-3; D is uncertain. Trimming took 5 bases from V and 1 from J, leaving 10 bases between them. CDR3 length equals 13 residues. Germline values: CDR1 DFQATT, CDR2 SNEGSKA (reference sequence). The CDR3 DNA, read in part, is TGCAGTGCTCCCCCCCCTGGCACAGATACG. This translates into CSAPPPGTDT. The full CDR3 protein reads CSAPPPGTDTQYF.

CDR3 protein: CASPSSGNTIYF. Incomplete CDR3 DNA: TGTGCCAGTCCCAGCTCTGGAAACACC. This chain connects TRBV19 to TRBJ1-3, with no clear D. The DNA ends 3 residues before the CDR3 does, and the rest of the CDR3 is filled in from the germline J gene. The CDR3 covers 12 residues. Germline assignment: CDR1 LNHDA and CDR2 SQIVND (reference sequence). Trimming left V 8 bases short and J 0 bases short, with 5 bases between. The variable domain in full, completed from reference TRBV19 and TRBJ1-3, reads DGGITQSPKYLFRKEGQNVTLSCEQNLNHDAMYWYRQDPGQGLRLIYYSQIVNDFQKGDIAEGYSVSREKKESFPLTVTSAQKNPTAFYLCASPSSGNTIYFGEGSWLTVV.

The DNA read from the CDR3 is TGCGCCAGCAGCTCGACCGGGACAAGAGTAAGGGGC. Translating it yields CASSSTGTRVRG. The CDR3, in full, reads CASSSTGTRVRGYTF. The chain recombines TRBV5-1 with TRBJ1-2; TRBD1 might be the D (6 bases). The CDR3 end falls 3 residues outside the read, so it is completed with the germline J gene. Germline CDR1 is SGHRS and CDR2 is YFSETQ. The CDR3 sequence is 15 residues long.

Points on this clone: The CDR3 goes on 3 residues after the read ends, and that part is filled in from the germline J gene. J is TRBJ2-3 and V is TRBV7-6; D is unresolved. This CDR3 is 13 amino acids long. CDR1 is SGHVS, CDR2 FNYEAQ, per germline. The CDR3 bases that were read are TGTGCCAGCAGCTTATCCTACCAAGAGACG. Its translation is CASSLSYQET. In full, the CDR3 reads CASSLSYQETQYF.

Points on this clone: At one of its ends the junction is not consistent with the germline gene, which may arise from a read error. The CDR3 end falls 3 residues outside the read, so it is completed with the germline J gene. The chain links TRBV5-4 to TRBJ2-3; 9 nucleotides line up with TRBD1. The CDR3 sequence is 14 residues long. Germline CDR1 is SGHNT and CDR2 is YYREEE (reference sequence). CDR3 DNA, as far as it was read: TGTGCCAGCAGCGATAGGACAGGGGCAGAGACG. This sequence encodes CASSDRTGAET. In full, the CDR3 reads CASSDRTGAETQYF.

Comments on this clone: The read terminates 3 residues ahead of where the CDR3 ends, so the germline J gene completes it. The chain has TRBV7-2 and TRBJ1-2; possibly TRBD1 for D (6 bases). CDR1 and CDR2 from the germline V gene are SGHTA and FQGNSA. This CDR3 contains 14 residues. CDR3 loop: CASSLDRVSYDYTF. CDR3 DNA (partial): TGTGCCAGCAGCTTAGACAGGGTTTCCTACGAC. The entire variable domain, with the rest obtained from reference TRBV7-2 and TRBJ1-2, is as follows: GAGVSQSPSNKVTEKGKDVELRCDPISGHTALYWYRQSLGQGLEFLIYFQGNSAPDKSGLPSDRFSAERTGGSVSTLTIQRTQQEDSAVYLCASSLDRVSYDYTFGSGTRLTVV.

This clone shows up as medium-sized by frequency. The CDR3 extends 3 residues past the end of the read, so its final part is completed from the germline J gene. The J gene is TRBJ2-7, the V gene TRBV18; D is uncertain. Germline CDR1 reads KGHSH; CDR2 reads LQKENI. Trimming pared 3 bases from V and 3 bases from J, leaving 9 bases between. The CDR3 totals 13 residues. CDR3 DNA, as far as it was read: TGTGCCAGCTCACCGGCAGAATACTACGAG. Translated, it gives CASSPAEYYE. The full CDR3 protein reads CASSPAEYYEQYF.

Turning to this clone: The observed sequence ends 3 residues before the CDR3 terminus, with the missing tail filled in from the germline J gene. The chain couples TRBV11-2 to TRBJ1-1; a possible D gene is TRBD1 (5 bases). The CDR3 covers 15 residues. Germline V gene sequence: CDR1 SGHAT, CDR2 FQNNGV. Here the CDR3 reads CASSLETSDRETAFF. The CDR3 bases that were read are TGTGCCAGCAGCTTAGAAACTAGCGACAGAGAGACA. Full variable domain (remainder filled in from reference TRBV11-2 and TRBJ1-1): EAGVAQSPRYKIIEKRQSVAFWCNPISGHATLYWYQQILGQGPKLLIQFQNNGVVDDSQLPKDRFSAERLKGVDSTLKIQPAKLEDSAVYLCASSLETSDRETAFFGQGTRLTVV.

CDR3 sequence: CASSPPPGVGEQYF. Partial CDR3 DNA: TGTGCCAGCAGCCCCCCCCCAGGGGTGGGCGAG. This rearrangement joins TRBV7-2 to TRBJ2-7, with D possibly TRBD1 on 6 matching bases. The read comes to an end 3 residues before the CDR3 does, leaving the germline J gene to fill in the end. This CDR3 contains 14 residues. V was shortened by 5 bases and J by 6 bases, with 17 bases between the two germline ends. CDR1 is SGHTA and CDR2 is FQGNSA in the germline V gene.

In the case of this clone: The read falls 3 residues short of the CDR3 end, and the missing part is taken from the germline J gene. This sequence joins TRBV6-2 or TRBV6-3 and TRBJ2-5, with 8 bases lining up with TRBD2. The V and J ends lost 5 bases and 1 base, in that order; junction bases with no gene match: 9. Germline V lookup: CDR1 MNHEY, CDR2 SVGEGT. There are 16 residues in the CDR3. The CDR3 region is CASSLMSGGVQETQYF. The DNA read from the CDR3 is TGTGCCAGCAGTCTTATGAGCGGGGGAGTCCAAGAGACC.

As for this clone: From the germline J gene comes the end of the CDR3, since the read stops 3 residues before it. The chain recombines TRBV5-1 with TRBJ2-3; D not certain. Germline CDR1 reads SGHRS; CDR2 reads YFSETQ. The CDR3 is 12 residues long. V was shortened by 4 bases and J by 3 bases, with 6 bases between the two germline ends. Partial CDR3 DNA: TGCGCCAGCAGCCCTCCTACAGATACG. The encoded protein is CASSPPTDT. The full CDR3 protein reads CASSPPTDTQYF.

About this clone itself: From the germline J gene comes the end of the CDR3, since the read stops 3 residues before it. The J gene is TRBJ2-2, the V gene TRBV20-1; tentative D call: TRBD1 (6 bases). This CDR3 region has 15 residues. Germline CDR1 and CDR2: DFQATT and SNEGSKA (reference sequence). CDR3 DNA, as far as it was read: TGCAGTGCAACTACCGGGACAACAACTAATGAAAAG. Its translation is CSATTGTTTNEK. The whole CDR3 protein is CSATTGTTTNEKLFF.

The sequenced CDR3 bases are TGCAGTGCTAGACGACAGGGACCTGGAAAG. Translating it yields CSARRQGPGK. The full CDR3 reads CSARRQGPGKLFF. The chain combines TRBV20-1 with TRBJ2-2; 7 nucleotides line up with TRBD1. The CDR3 end falls 3 residues outside the read, so it is completed with the germline J gene. Per germline, CDR1 DFQATT and CDR2 SNEGSKA (reference sequence). The CDR3 sequence is 13 residues long.

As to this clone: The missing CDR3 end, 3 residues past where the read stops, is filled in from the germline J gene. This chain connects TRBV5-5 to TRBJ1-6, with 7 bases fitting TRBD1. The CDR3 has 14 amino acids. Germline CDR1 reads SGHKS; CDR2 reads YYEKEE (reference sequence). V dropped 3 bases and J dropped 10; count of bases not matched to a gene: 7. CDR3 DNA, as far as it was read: TGTGCCAGCAGCTCGACAGGGTTCAGGTCACCC. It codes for CASSSTGFRSP. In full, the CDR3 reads CASSSTGFRSPLHF.

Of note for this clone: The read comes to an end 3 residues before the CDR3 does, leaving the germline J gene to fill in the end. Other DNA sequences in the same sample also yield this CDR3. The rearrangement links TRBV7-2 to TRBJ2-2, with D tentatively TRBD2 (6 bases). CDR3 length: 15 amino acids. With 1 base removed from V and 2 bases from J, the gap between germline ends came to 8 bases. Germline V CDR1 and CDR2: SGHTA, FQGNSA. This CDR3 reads CASSLGGVNTGELFF. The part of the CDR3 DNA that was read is TGTGCCAGCAGCTTAGGCGGGGTTAACACCGGGGAG. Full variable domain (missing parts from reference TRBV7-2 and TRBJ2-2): GAGVSQSPSNKVTEKGKDVELRCDPISGHTALYWYRQSLGQGLEFLIYFQGNSAPDKSGLPSDRFSAERTGGSVSTLTIQRTQQEDSAVYLCASSLGGVNTGELFFGEGSRLTVL.

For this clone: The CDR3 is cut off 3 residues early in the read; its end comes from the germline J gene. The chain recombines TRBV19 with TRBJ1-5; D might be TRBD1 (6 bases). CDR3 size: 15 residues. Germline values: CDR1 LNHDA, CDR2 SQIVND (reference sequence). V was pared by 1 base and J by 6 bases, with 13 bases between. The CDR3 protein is CASSIGARGAQPQHF. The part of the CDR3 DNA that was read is TGTGCCAGTAGTATAGGGGCCAGGGGAGCTCAGCCC.